The clone carrying this T cell receptor beta chain appeared a single time. What it recognizes is unknown. This sample was taken from a study of PD-1 blockade in classical Hodgkin lymphoma. Germline CDR1 reads SEHNR; CDR2 reads FQNEAQ (reference sequence). V shed 5 bases and J shed 3 bases, with 7 bases lying between them. The CDR3 sequence is 12 residues long. The method was immunoSEQ multiplex PCR; TCRdb's version includes in-frame clones alone and lacks a portion of them. The repertoire holds under 20,000 clones, with just over 85% as singletons. Study results and caveats: Complete responders entered with baseline diversity on par with newly diagnosed patients, the results showed.

Every single patient, without exception, relapsed after autologous stem cell transplantation, and brentuximab vedotin exposure varied. This receptor was identified in a human donor with classical Hodgkin lymphoma. The chain has TRBV7-9 and TRBJ1-2; D call uncertain. The starting material was peripheral blood mononuclear cells (PBMCs), obtained before the second cycle of nivolumab. CDR3 DNA sequence: TGTGCCAGCAGCCTGGCGGACTATGGCTACACCTTC. Its translation: CASSLADYGYTF.